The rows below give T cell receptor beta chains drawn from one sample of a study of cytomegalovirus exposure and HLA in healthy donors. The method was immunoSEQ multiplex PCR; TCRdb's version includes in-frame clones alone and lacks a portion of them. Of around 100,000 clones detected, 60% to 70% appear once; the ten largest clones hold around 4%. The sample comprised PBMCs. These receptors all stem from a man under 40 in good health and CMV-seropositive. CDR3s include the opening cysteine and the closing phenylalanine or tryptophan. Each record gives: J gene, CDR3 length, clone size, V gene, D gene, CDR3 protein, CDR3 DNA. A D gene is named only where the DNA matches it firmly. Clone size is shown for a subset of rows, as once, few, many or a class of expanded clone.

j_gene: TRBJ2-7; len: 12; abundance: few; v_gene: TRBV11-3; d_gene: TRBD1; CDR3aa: CASSWDRGEQYF; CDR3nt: TGTGCCAGCAGTTGGGACAGGGGTGAGCAGTACTTC
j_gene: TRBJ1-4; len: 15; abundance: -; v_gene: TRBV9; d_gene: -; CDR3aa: CASSVEAGTNEKLFF; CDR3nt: TGTGCCAGCAGCGTAGAGGCGGGAACTAATGAAAAACTGTTTTTT
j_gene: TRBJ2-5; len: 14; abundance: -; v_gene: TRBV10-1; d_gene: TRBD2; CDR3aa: CASSEGTSGETQYF; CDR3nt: TGCGCCAGCAGTGAAGGGACTAGCGGAGAGACCCAGTACTTC
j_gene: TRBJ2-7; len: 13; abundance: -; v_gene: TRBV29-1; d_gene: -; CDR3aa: CSVWGSEGYEQYF; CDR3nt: TGCAGCGTTTGGGGATCGGAGGGGTACGAGCAGTACTTC
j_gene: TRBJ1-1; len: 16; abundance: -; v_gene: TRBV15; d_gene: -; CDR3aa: CATSRGLGSMNTEAFF; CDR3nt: TGTGCCACCAGCAGAGGTTTGGGCAGCATGAACACTGAAGCTTTCTTT
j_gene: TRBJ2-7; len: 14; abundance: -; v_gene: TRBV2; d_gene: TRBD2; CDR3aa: CASSNRDYSYEQYF; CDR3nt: TGTGCCAGCAGTAACCGGGACTACTCCTACGAGCAGTACTTC
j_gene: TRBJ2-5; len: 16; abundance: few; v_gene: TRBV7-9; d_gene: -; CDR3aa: CASSSHGTAYQETQYF; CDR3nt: TGTGCCAGCAGCTCCCACGGGACTGCGTACCAAGAGACCCAGTACTTC
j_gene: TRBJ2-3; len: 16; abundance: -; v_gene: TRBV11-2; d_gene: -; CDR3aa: CASRLGALHGADTQYF; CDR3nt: TGTGCCAGCAGATTGGGAGCCCTCCACGGAGCAGATACGCAGTATTTT
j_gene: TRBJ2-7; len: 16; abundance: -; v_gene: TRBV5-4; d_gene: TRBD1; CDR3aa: CASSLGTGGPSYEQYF; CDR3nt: TGTGCCAGCAGCTTGGGGACAGGGGGCCCCTCCTACGAGCAGTACTTC
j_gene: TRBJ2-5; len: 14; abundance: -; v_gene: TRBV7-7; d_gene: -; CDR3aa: CASSPTQGGVTQYF; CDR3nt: TGTGCTAGCAGCCCCACACAGGGAGGGGTGACCCAGTACTTC
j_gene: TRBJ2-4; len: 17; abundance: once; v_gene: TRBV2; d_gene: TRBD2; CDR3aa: CASSASGGGLAKNIQYF; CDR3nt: TGTGCCAGCAGTGCGAGCGGGGGAGGTCTAGCCAAAAACATTCAGTACTTC
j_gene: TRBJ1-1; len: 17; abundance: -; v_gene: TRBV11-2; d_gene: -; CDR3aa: CASSSILLGTKKDEAFF; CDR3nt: TGCGCCAGCAGCTCGATCCTTCTCGGGACAAAAAAGGATGAAGCTTTCTTT
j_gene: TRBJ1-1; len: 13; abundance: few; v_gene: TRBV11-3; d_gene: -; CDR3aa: CASSLEVRTEAFF; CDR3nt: TGTGCCAGCAGCTTAGAGGTGAGGACTGAAGCTTTCTTT
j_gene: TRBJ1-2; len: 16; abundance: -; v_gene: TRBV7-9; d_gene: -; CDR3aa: CASSPRVTPRADGYTF; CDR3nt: TGTGCCAGCAGCCCGCGGGTGACACCAAGAGCGGATGGCTACACCTTC
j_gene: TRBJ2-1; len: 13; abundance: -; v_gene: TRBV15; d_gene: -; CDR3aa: CATSASDPNEQFF; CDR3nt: TGTGCCACCAGCGCCAGCGATCCCAATGAGCAGTTCTTC
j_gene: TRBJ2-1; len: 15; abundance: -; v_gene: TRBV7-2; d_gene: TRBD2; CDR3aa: CASSLSGGTYNEQFF; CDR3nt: TGTGCCAGCAGCCTTAGCGGGGGGACGTACAATGAGCAGTTCTTC
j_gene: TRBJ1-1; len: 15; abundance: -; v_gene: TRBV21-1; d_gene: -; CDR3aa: CASSKEEGIGTEAFF; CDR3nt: TGTGCCAGCAGCAAAGAGGAGGGGATCGGCACTGAAGCTTTCTTT
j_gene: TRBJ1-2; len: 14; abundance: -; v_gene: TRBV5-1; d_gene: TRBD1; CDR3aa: CASSSGGEGYGYTF; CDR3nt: TGCGCCAGCAGCTCAGGGGGAGAAGGCTATGGCTACACCTTC
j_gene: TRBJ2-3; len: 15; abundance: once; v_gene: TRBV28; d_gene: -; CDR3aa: CASSLPTRGTDTQYF; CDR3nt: TGTGCCAGCAGTTTACCCACGAGGGGCACAGATACGCAGTATTTT
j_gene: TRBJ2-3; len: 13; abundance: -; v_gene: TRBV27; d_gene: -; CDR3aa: CASVSSGADTQYF; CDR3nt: TGTGCCAGCGTCTCCTCCGGGGCAGATACGCAGTATTTT
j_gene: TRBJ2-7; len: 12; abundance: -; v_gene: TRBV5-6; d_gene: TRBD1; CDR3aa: CASSLGDSLHFF; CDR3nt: TGTGCCAGCAGCTTGGGGGACAGCCTCCATTTCTTC
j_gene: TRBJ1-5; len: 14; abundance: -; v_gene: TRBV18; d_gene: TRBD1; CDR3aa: CASSPGTGHQPQHF; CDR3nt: TGTGCCAGCTCACCGGGGACAGGACATCAGCCCCAGCATTTT
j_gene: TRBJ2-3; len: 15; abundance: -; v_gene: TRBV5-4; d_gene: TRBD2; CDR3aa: CASSPAGGGTDTQYF; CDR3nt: TGTGCCAGCAGCCCAGCGGGGGGAGGCACAGATACGCAGTATTTT
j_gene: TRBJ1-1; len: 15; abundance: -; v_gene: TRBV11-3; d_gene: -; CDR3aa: CASSLDGGAKTEAFF; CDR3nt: TGTGCCAGCAGCTTAGATGGGGGGGCTAAAACTGAAGCTTTCTTT
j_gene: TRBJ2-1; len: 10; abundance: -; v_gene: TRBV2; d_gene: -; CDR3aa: CASGLNEQFF; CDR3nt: TGTGCCAGCGGCCTCAATGAGCAGTTCTTC
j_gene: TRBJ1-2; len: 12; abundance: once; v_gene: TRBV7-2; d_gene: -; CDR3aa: CASSLERSGYTF; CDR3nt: TGTGCCAGCAGCTTAGAAAGGAGCGGCTACACCTTC
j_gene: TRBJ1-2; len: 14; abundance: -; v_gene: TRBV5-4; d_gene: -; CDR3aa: CASSPKEVRDGYTF; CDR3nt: TGTGCCAGCAGCCCGAAGGAGGTTCGAGATGGCTACACCTTC
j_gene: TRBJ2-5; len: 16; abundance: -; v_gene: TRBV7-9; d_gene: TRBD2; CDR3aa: CSSSRLAGVTQETQYF; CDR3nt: TGTTCCAGCAGTCGACTAGCGGGGGTCACACAAGAGACCCAGTACTTC
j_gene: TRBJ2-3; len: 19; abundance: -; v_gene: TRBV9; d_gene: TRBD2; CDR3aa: CASSVDGGGVSRGTDTQYF; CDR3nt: TGTGCCAGCAGCGTAGATGGCGGGGGGGTCAGTAGGGGCACAGATACGCAGTATTTT
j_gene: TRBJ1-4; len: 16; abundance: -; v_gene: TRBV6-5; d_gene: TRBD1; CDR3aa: CASSSHGTENPEKLFF; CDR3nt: TGTGCCAGCAGTTCCCACGGGACAGAGAATCCTGAAAAACTGTTTTTT
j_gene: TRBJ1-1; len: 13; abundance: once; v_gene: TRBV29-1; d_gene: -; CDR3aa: CSAERALNTEAFF; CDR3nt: TGCAGCGCTGAACGAGCGTTGAACACTGAAGCTTTCTTT
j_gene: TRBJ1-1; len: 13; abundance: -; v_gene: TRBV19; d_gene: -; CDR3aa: CASSQIWGVEAFF; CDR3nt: TGTGCCAGTAGCCAGATATGGGGAGTTGAAGCTTTCTTT
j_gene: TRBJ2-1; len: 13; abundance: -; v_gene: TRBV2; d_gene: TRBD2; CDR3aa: CASSITAGAEQFF; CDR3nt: TGTGCCAGCAGTATAACAGCGGGAGCTGAGCAGTTCTTC
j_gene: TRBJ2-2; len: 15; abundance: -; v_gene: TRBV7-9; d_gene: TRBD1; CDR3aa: CASSLGTGDTGELFF; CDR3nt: TGTGCCAGCAGCCTTGGGACAGGGGACACCGGGGAGCTGTTTTTT
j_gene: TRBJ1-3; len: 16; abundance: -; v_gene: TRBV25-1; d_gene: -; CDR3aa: CASSDRGGGSGNTIYF; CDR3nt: TGTGCCAGCAGTGACAGGGGAGGGGGTTCTGGAAACACCATATATTTT
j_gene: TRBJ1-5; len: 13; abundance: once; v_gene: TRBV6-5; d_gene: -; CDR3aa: CASSGSVNQPQHF; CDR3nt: TGTGCCAGCAGTGGCAGTGTAAATCAGCCCCAGCATTTT
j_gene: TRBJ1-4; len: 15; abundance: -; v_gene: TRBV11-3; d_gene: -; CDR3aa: CASSPRVGANEKLFF; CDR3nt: TGTGCCAGCAGCCCCCGGGTAGGGGCTAATGAAAAACTGTTTTTT
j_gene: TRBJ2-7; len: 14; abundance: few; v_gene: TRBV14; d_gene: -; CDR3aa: CASSQGNLANEQYF; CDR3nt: TGTGCCAGCAGCCAAGGGAACCTAGCCAACGAGCAGTACTTC
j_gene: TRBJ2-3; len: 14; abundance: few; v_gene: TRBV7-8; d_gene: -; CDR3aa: CASSLSRGPDTQYF; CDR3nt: TGTGCCAGCAGCTTAAGTCGCGGCCCAGATACGCAGTATTTT